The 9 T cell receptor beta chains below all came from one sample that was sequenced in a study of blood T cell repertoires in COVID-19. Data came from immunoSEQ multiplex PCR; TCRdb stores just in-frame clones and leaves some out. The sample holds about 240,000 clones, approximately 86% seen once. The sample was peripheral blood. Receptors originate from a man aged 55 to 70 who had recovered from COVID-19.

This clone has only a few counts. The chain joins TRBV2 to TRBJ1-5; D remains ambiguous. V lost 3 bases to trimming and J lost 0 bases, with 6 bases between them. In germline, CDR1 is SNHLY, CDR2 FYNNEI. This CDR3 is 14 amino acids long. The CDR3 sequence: CASSDVYSNQPQHF. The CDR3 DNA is TGTGCCAGCAGTGATGTGTATAGCAATCAGCCCCAGCATTTT.

CDR3 nucleotide sequence: TGTGCCATCAGTTCTGACAGCGGGGGCGAAAAACTGTTTTTT. This codes for CAISSDSGGEKLFF. The chain joins TRBV10-3 to TRBJ1-4, with a weak D call TRBD1 (6 bases). This CDR3 contains 14 residues. The ends were cut back, 5 bases at V and 8 bases at J, with 15 bases in the middle. CDR1 and CDR2 from the germline V gene are ENHRY and SYGVKD.

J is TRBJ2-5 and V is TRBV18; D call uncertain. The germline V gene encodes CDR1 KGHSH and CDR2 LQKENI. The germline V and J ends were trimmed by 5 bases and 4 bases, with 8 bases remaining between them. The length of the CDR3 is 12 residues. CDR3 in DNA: TGTGCCAGCTCAAGCTCGGGAGAGACCCAGTACTTC. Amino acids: CASSSSGETQYF.

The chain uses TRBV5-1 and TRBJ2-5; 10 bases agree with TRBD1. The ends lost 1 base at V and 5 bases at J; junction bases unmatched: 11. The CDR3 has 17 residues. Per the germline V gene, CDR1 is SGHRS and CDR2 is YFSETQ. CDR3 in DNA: TGCGCCAGCAGCTTGTTTGGGACAGGGGCCATCAGGGAGACCCAGTACTTC. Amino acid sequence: CASSLFGTGAIRETQYF. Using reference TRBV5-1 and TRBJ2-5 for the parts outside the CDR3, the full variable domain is KAGVTQTPRYLIKTRGQQVTLSCSPISGHRSVSWYQQTPGQGLQFLFEYFSETQRNKGNFPGRFSGRQFSNSRSEMNVSTLELGDSALYLCASSLFGTGAIRETQYFGPGTRLLVL.

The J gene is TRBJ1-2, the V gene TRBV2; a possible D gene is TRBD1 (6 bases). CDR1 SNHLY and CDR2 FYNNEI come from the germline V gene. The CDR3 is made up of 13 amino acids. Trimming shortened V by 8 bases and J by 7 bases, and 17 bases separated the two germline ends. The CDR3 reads CASSQRQVSGYTF. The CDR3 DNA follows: TGTGCCAGCTCTCAACGACAGGTATCTGGCTACACCTTC.

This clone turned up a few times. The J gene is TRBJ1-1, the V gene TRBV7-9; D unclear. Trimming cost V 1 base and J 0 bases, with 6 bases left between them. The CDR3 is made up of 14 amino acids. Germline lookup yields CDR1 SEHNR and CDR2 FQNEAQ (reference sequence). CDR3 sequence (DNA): TGTGCCAGCAGCTTAGAACTTTTGAACACTGAAGCTTTCTTT. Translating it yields CASSLELLNTEAFF.

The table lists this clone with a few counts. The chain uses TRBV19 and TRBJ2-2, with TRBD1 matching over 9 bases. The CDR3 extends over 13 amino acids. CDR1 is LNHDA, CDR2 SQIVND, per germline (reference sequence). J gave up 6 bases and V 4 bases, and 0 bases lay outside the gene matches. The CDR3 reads CASSRTGAGELFF. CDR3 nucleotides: TGTGCCAGTAGTAGGACAGGGGCCGGGGAGCTGTTTTTT.

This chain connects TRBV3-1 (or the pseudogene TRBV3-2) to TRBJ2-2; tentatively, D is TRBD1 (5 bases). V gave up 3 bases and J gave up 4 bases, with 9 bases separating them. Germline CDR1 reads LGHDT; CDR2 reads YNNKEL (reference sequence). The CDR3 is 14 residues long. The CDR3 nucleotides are TGTGCCAGCAGCCATACAGGCAGCACCGGGGAGCTGTTTTTT. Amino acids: CASSHTGSTGELFF.

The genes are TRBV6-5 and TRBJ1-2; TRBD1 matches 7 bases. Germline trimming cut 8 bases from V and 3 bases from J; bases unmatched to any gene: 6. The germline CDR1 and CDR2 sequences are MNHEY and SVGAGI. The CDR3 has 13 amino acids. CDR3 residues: CASDDREDYGYTF. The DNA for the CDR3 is TGTGCCAGCGATGACAGGGAAGACTATGGCTACACCTTC.